Shown below are 26 T cell receptor beta chains from a single sample sequenced in a study of technical replicates of blood from several donors. Data came from immunoSEQ multiplex PCR; TCRdb stores just in-frame clones and leaves some out. The sample includes around 56,000 clones, around 96% of them seen just once. The source material was PBMCs. These receptors all stem from a human donor in good health. Some clones in this sample may be carry-over from other donors' samples.

The V call is TRBV5-1, the J call TRBJ2-3; 7 nucleotides align to TRBD2. The germline CDR1 and CDR2 sequences are SGHRS and YFSETQ. This CDR3 has 15 amino acids. J gave up 7 bases and V 3 bases, and 11 bases lay outside the gene matches. The CDR3 sequence is CASSSPSGSTYTQYF. The DNA for the CDR3 is TGCGCCAGCAGCTCTCCTAGCGGAAGCACCTATACGCAGTATTTT.

This chain joins TRBV6-5 and TRBJ1-1, with D maybe TRBD1 (5 bases). The CDR3 runs to 15 residues. V gave up 0 bases and J gave up 5 bases, with 13 bases separating them. CDR1 is MNHEY, CDR2 SVGAGI, per germline. The CDR3 is CASSYSFGGSTEAFF. The CDR3 DNA is TGTGCCAGCAGTTACTCGTTCGGGGGAAGTACTGAAGCTTTCTTT.

This clone came up once. This rearrangement joins TRBV25-1 to TRBJ2-1; TRBD2 agrees at 11 bases. The CDR3 is 17 amino acids. V gave up 1 base and J gave up 4 bases; unmatched junction bases: 6. Germline CDR1 is MGHDK and CDR2 is SYGVNS. CDR3 DNA sequence: TGTGCCAGCAGTGAATCTTCACGGACTAGCGGGTACAATGAGCAGTTCTTC. Its protein is CASSESSRTSGYNEQFF.

V gene TRBV7-6 combines with J gene TRBJ1-2; D possibly corresponds to TRBD1 (5 bases). Trimming stripped 0 bases from V and 6 bases from J, with 8 bases between. The germline gives CDR1 SGHVS, CDR2 FNYEAQ. This CDR3 has 13 residues. CDR3 in amino acids: CASSLAGVDGYTF. The CDR3 nucleotides are TGTGCCAGCAGCTTAGCAGGGGTGGATGGCTACACCTTC.

The V call is TRBV6-1, the J call TRBJ2-7; possible D gene TRBD2, 6 bases. CDR1 is MNHNS and CDR2 is SASEGT in the germline V gene. V gave up 8 bases and J gave up 0 bases, with 11 bases separating them. The CDR3 is 13 residues long. The CDR3 protein is CASGGSSSYEQYF. CDR3 sequence (DNA): TGTGCCAGCGGAGGGAGCAGCTCCTACGAGCAGTACTTC.

The count of this clone is one. The chain joins TRBV11-2 to TRBJ2-2; 9 bases align to TRBD1. CDR1 is SGHAT and CDR2 is FQNNGV in the germline V gene. Germline trimming cut 5 bases from V and 0 bases from J; bases unmatched to any gene: 4. The CDR3 sequence is 16 residues long. CDR3 nucleotides: TGTGCCAGCAGCCCCCGGGACAGGGCGAACACCGGGGAGCTGTTTTTT. It encodes CASSPRDRANTGELFF.

This clone was recorded only once. The chain uses TRBV7-5 and TRBJ2-1; the DNA was not compared with TRBD1, the D call given in the table. TRBV7-5 is assigned pseudogene status. The CDR3 consists of 14 residues. The CDR3 region is CARSLRDTDREQFF. Here the CDR3 DNA reads TGTGCCAGAAGCTTAAGGGACACCGACAGGGAGCAGTTCTTC.

The chain is built from TRBV27 and TRBJ1-4; D perhaps matches TRBD1 (5 bases). Germline values: CDR1 MNHEY, CDR2 SMNVEV (reference sequence). Trimming removed 7 bases from V and 0 bases from J, with 15 bases in between. This CDR3 comprises 16 residues. This CDR3 reads CASTYKAGSTNEKLFF. In DNA form, the CDR3 reads TGTGCCAGCACCTACAAAGCAGGGTCAACTAATGAAAAACTGTTTTTT.

This clone appeared once. The V gene is TRBV7-9, the J gene TRBJ1-2; weak D call: TRBD1 (6 bases). This CDR3 has 13 amino acids. V lost 0 bases and J 6 bases, leaving 8 bases between the germline ends. Germline CDR1 is SEHNR and CDR2 is FQNEAQ (reference sequence). Written as DNA, the CDR3 is TGTGCCAGCAGCTTAGCGAACAGGGATGGCTACACCTTC. This gives the protein CASSLANRDGYTF.

V usage is TRBV30 and J usage is TRBJ2-1; D is ambiguous. The CDR3 covers 12 residues. Germline V gene sequence: CDR1 GTSNPN, CDR2 SVGIG (reference sequence). V was cut by 5 bases and J by 8 bases, with 13 bases left in between. This CDR3 reads CAWARGAYEQFF. The CDR3 bases are TGTGCCTGGGCCAGAGGAGCGTATGAGCAGTTCTTC.

The J gene is TRBJ1-2, the V gene TRBV4-3; tentatively, D is TRBD1 (6 bases). V was cut by 0 bases and J by 7 bases, with 21 bases left in between. Germline assignment: CDR1 LGHNA and CDR2 YSLEER. The CDR3 is 17 amino acids. CDR3 DNA: TGCGCCAGCAGCCAAGATGACAGGTCAGAGGGCACGGGTGGCTACACCTTC. This encodes CASSQDDRSEGTGGYTF.

The chain carries TRBV11-3 and TRBJ2-2; 15 bases agree with TRBD2. J lost 2 bases, V lost 5 bases, and 9 bases had no gene match. The CDR3 is 19 residues long. Germline values: CDR1 SGHNT, CDR2 YENEEA. The CDR3 sequence is CASSRGLAGGTLNTGELFF. CDR3 DNA: TGTGCCAGCAGCCGAGGACTAGCGGGGGGGACACTAAACACCGGGGAGCTGTTTTTT.

This clone was observed a handful of times. The V call is TRBV28, the J call TRBJ1-1; no reliable D call. Trimming shortened V by 3 bases and J by 4 bases, and 15 bases separated the two germline ends. The CDR3 sequence is 15 residues long. CDR1 is MDHEN and CDR2 is SYDVKM in the germline V gene. The DNA for the CDR3 is TGTGCCAGCAGTTTCTACTTTGCCGAAGTCACTGAAGCTTTCTTT. This translates into CASSFYFAEVTEAFF.

The J gene is TRBJ2-2, the V gene TRBV7-9, with D unclear. V lost 5 bases and J lost 6, with 16 bases in between. Germline CDR1 is SEHNR and CDR2 is FQNEAQ (reference sequence). The CDR3 has 15 amino acids. This CDR3 is CASSPVASLPGELFF. The DNA of the CDR3 is TGTGCCAGCAGCCCTGTGGCTAGTCTCCCCGGGGAGCTGTTTTTT.

The chain has TRBV18 and TRBJ2-7, with 8 bases lining up with TRBD1. Germline trimming cut 0 bases from V and 3 bases from J; bases unmatched to any gene: 1. CDR3 length: 14 amino acids. CDR1 KGHSH and CDR2 LQKENI come from the germline V gene. CDR3 DNA sequence: TGTGCCAGCTCACCACCTACAGGGGGCTACGAGCAGTACTTC. As protein: CASSPPTGGYEQYF.

The V and J genes are TRBV30 and TRBJ2-6; D unclear. There are 14 residues in the CDR3. Germline CDR1 is GTSNPN and CDR2 is SVGIG (reference sequence). V lost 4 bases and J lost 0, with 7 bases in between. DNA of the CDR3: TGTGCCTGGACCCCCCTCTCTGGGGCCAACGTCCTGACTTTC. It yields the protein CAWTPLSGANVLTF.

The rearrangement links TRBV11-1 to TRBJ2-7; TRBD1 aligns across 11 bases. Looked up from germline, CDR1 is SGHAT and CDR2 is FQDESV (reference sequence). This CDR3 comprises 17 residues. V dropped 5 bases and J dropped 0; count of bases not matched to a gene: 9. This chain's CDR3 is CASSPVPGQGDSYEQYF. In DNA, the CDR3 is TGTGCCAGCAGCCCAGTCCCGGGACAGGGGGACTCCTACGAGCAGTACTTC.

The chain links TRBV7-3 to TRBJ2-1; tentative D call: TRBD2 (6 bases). V was trimmed by 4 bases and J by 9 bases, leaving 19 bases between them. Germline values: CDR1 SGHTA, CDR2 FQGTGA. This CDR3 has 15 amino acids. The CDR3 DNA sequence: TGTGCCAGCAGCTCGGCGGTCGACGGGAGTGGTGAGCAGTTCTTC. As protein: CASSSAVDGSGEQFF.

The genes are TRBV6-1 and TRBJ1-6; perhaps TRBD1 as D (5 bases). The germline gives CDR1 MNHNS, CDR2 SASEGT. This CDR3 region has 16 residues. V was cut by 2 bases and J by 10 bases, with 18 bases left in between. The CDR3 loop is CASSEIIGSGGSPLHF. The CDR3, as DNA: TGTGCCAGCAGTGAAATCATAGGTTCGGGGGGATCACCCCTCCACTTT.

V usage is TRBV5-6 and J usage is TRBJ1-6; TRBD1 might be the D (6 bases). Germline lookup yields CDR1 SGHDT and CDR2 YYEEEE. The CDR3 has 17 amino acids. Between the trimmed V and J ends, which lost 4 bases and 6 bases, there was a span of 20 bases. CDR3 DNA sequence: TGTGCCAGCAGCCCGACGGCGGGGGGCGCGTCTAATTCACCCCTCCACTTT. This gives the protein CASSPTAGGASNSPLHF. The full variable domain, rest sourced from reference TRBV5-6 and TRBJ1-6, is DAGVTQSPTHLIKTRGQQVTLRCSPKSGHDTVSWYQQALGQGPQFIFQYYEEEERQRGNFPDRFSGHQFPNYSSELNVNALLLGDSALYLCASSPTAGGASNSPLHFGNGTRLTVT.

The V and J genes are TRBV7-3 and TRBJ1-2; a weak D match, TRBD1 (6 bases). CDR1 and CDR2 from the germline V gene are SGHTA and FQGTGA. V shed 5 bases and J shed 6 bases, with 16 bases lying between them. The CDR3 loop spans 14 amino acids. Written as DNA, the CDR3 is TGTGCCAGCAGCAAAAGGGGGGGTTTGGATGGCTACACCTTC. Translating it yields CASSKRGGLDGYTF.

This chain joins TRBV20-1 and TRBJ1-3; D ambiguous. CDR1 is DFQATT and CDR2 is SNEGSKA in the germline V gene (reference sequence). V lost 5 bases, J lost 3 bases, and 5 bases lay in between. The CDR3 has 11 residues. The CDR3 protein is CSAVNGNTIYF. The CDR3 nucleotides are TGCAGTGCTGTCAATGGAAACACCATATATTTT.

This sequence joins TRBV2 and TRBJ2-1, with a tentative D call TRBD2 (6 bases). The CDR3 consists of 15 residues. Trimming took off 3 bases at V and 5 bases at J, with 14 bases between the two ends. Germline assignment: CDR1 SNHLY and CDR2 FYNNEI. The CDR3 loop reads CASSDGGTKNNEQFF. CDR3 coding DNA: TGTGCCAGCAGTGACGGGGGTACCAAGAACAATGAGCAGTTCTTC.

V and J are TRBV6-1 and TRBJ1-6; maybe TRBD1 (5 bases). V was clipped by 1 base and J by 5 bases, with 9 bases between them. This CDR3 is built from 15 residues. Germline CDR1 MNHNS, CDR2 SASEGT. This chain's CDR3 is CASSEVGADNSPLHF. The CDR3 region has the DNA TGTGCCAGCAGTGAAGTAGGGGCGGATAATTCACCCCTCCACTTT.

This chain connects TRBV27 to TRBJ2-6; D is undetermined. This CDR3 has 16 amino acids. CDR1 is MNHEY and CDR2 is SMNVEV in the germline V gene (reference sequence). V was clipped by 6 bases and J by 0 bases, with 12 bases between them. CDR3 protein: CASRASLSSGANVLTF. CDR3 sequence (DNA): TGTGCCAGCAGAGCTTCTCTGAGCTCTGGGGCCAACGTCCTGACTTTC.

V usage is TRBV13 and J usage is TRBJ2-2; 8 nucleotides align to TRBD1. The CDR3 sequence is 14 residues long. Germline V CDR1 and CDR2: PRHDT, FYEKMQ (reference sequence). V lost 6 bases to trimming and J lost 3 bases; unmatched junction nucleotides: 3. In DNA form, the CDR3 reads TGTGCCAGCAGGGCAGGGGGCGACACCGGGGAGCTGTTTTTT. It encodes CASRAGGDTGELFF.